This TCR beta chain appears in the sequencing data of a study of T cells in narcolepsy. Study-wide context: Donors had narcolepsy type 1 or type 2, or were healthy controls.

Some clones are missing from TCRdb's copy, which holds only in-frame ones; the method was immunoSEQ multiplex PCR. Here the sample spans some 32,000 clones, 75% to 85% being singletons. Concerning this clone: The antigen remains unidentified.

Findings and limits, study-wide: Reportedly, autoreactive clonotypes were serially detected in patients' blood but not controls'. Same-patient CSF and blood CD4+ T cell clonotypes included HCRT-specific and TRIB2-specific autoreactive ones.

The sequence was obtained from a human donor with narcolepsy. The sequenced sample consisted of CD45RA- memory CD4+ T cells from PBMCs.

As DNA, the CDR3 is TGTGCCACCAGCAGAGATCTGATAGGCTCCTACGAGCAGTACTTC. Translation: CATSRDLIGSYEQYF. The gene calls are TRBV15 and TRBJ2-7, with no clear D. The V end lost 0 bases, the J end lost 0 bases, and 9 bases lay between the germline ends. Germline CDR1 and CDR2: LNHNV and YYDKDF (reference sequence). This CDR3 contains 15 residues.